This T cell receptor beta chain was identified during a study of blood T cell repertoires in COVID-19. Overall study: Spain, Italy and the United States supplied samples that represented acute and convalescent COVID-19. PBMCs, B-cell-depleted T cells, or T cells provided the cDNA or gDNA that made up the material.

CDR3 length equals 13 residues. The germline gives CDR1 MNHEY, CDR2 SVGAGI. V lost 2 bases, J lost 6 bases, and 11 bases lay in between. In the original workflow: Nucleated cell counts were estimated from reference gene primer amplification. Generated by immunoSEQ multiplex PCR, the TCRdb table keeps only in-frame clones and is missing some. V and J calls and clone size are given by that table; D and trimming were obtained from the DNA. The sample contains 55,000 to 65,000 clones, 79% of which appear only once. The sequencing input was peripheral blood. This chain links TRBV6-5 with TRBJ2-7, with D possibly matching TRBD1 (6 bases). This receptor was obtained from a man aged 60 to 75 with acute or convalescent COVID-19. The chain's CDR3 is CASSYGQGSEQYF. CDR3 nucleotides: TGTGCCAGCAGTTACGGTCAGGGGAGCGAGCAGTACTTC.